This T cell receptor (beta chain) was recorded in a study of T cells after yellow fever vaccination. Background on the study: Preparation used SMART-Seq v4 Ultra Low Input for the low-cell-number fractions.

The CDR3 length is 10 residues. The germline V and J ends were trimmed by 5 bases and 7 bases, with 6 bases remaining between them. The germline V gene encodes CDR1 DFQATT and CDR2 SNEGSKA (reference sequence). Conversion of TCR transcripts into cDNA relied on 5'RACE template switching, which added a universal primer site and UMIs. Using its own MiXCR run on the 5' RACE reads, TCRdb lists one record per CDR3 protein. Of some 300,000 distinct CDR3 sequences listed, 7% to 9% are singletons. This clonotype was seen only a few times. Antigen unknown. General study points: The CD4 compartment and the CD8 compartment contained a small share of clonotypes in common. Most clones from primary vaccination resurfaced after the booster (under 97% CD4, 88% CD8).

The source material was PBMCs, sampled 35 to 50 days after the first yellow fever vaccination. The genes are TRBV20-1 and TRBJ1-5; D is undetermined. The source is a man between 18 and 35 years old who received the YFV17D yellow fever vaccine. This CDR3 reads CSARPQPQHF. For the CDR3, the DNA is TGCAGTGCTCGCCCCCAGCCCCAGCATTTT.